This T cell receptor beta chain was sequenced for a study of Graves' ophthalmopathy and Graves' hyperthyroidism. Background on the study: Peripheral blood was obtained at first diagnosis, ahead of any treatment.

Ophthalmopathy not arising within 18 months of follow-up defined hyperthyroidism as stable. Patients newly diagnosed with hyperthyroidism, under 2 months' duration, were aged 18 to 65, the study reports. Exclusion criteria comprised other autoimmune diseases, uncontrolled infections, pregnancy or lactation in patients. The CDR3 loop spans 14 amino acids. Trimming at V came to 4 bases and at J to 5 bases, leaving 6 bases not matched to a gene. In germline, CDR1 is SEHNR, CDR2 FQNEAQ (reference sequence). This clonotype occurred many times. TCR beta CDR3 amplification used RNA transcripts. In the first round, RT-PCR was carried out with HTBI primers, and a multiplex PCR formed the second round. TCRdb re-analysed the multiplex PCR reads in MiXCR, keeping a single row per CDR3 protein. The data hold approximately 380,000 distinct CDR3 sequences, with under 25% observed a single time.

V gene TRBV7-9 combines with J gene TRBJ2-5; 8 nucleotides align to TRBD1. The clonotype comes from a woman between 18 and 30 years old with stable Graves' hyperthyroidism. The sequenced material came from peripheral blood. The CDR3 DNA is TGTGCCAGCAGCTCCCGGACAGGGCCCGAGACCCAGTACTTC. Translation gives CASSSRTGPETQYF.